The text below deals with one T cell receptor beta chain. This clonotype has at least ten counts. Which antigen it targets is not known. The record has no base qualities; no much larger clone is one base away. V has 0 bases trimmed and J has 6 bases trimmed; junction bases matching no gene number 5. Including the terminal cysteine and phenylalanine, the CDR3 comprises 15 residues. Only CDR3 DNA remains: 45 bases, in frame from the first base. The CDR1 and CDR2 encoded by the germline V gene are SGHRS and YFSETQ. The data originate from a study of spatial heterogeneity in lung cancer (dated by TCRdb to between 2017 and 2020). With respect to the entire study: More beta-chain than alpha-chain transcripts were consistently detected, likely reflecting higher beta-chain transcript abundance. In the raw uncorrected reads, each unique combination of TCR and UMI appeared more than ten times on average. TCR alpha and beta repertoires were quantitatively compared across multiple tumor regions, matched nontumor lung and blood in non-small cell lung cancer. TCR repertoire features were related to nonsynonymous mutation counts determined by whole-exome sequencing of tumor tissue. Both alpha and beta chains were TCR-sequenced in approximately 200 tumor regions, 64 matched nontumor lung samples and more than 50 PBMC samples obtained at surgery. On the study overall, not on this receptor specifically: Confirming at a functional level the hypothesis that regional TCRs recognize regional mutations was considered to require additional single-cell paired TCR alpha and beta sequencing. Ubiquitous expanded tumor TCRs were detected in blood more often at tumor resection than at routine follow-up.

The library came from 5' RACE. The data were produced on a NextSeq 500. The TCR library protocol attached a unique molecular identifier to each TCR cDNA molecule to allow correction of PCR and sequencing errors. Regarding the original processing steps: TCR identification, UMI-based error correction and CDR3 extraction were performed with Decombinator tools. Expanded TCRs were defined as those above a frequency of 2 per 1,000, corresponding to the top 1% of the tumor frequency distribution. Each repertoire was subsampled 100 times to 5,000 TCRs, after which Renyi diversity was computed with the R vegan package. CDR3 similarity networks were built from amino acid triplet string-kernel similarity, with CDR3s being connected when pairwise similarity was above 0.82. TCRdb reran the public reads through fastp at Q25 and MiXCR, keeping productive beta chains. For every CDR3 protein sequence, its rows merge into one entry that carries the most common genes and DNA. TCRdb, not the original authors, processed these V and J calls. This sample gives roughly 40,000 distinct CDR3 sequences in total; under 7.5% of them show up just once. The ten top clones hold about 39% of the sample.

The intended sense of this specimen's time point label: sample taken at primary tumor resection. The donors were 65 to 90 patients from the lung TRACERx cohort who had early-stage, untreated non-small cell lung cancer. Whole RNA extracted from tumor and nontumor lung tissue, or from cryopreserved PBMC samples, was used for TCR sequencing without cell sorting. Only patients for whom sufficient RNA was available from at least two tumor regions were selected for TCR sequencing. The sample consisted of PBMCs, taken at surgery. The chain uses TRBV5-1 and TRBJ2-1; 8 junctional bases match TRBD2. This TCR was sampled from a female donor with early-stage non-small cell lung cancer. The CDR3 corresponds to CASSLGAGAPNEQFF. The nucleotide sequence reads TGCGCCAGCAGCTTGGGAGCGGGGGCCCCCAATGAGCAGTTCTTC.